Sequencing of this T cell receptor beta chain was carried out in a study of tumor and adjacent non-tumor tissue in lung cancer. Between the trimmed V and J ends, which lost 0 bases and 2 bases, there was a span of 11 bases. Germline-derived CDR1 and CDR2 are DFQATT and SNEGSKA (reference sequence). The CDR3 consists of 16 residues. RNA was extracted from bulk tissue without any cell sorting. The library came from three nested PCR rounds adapted from ARM-PCR protocols. One entry per CDR3 protein results from TCRdb running MiXCR on the multiplex PCR reads. The profile shows roughly 81,000 distinct CDR3 sequences, 61% of them singletons.

The material sequenced was lung tumor tissue. The receptor comes from a man in his 70s with non-small cell lung cancer. The chain employs TRBV20-1 and TRBJ1-6; D is uncertain. CDR3 protein: CSARDLIRPYNSPLHF. The DNA for the CDR3 is TGCAGTGCTAGAGATCTGATAAGGCCCTATAATTCACCCCTCCACTTT.